The rows below give T cell receptor beta chains drawn from one sample of a study of blood T cell repertoires in COVID-19. Data came from immunoSEQ multiplex PCR; TCRdb stores just in-frame clones and leaves some out. This sample has over 150,000 clones, with about nine tenths found just once. Sequenced: PBMCs or T cells enriched from blood (not recorded which). Receptor source: a woman aged 18-29 years who had recovered from COVID-19. The CDR3 runs from the conserved cysteine through the conserved F or W. The D gene is left open where the match is weak. Clone size is not always given. Where it is, it says once, few, many or a class for expanded clones.

v_gene: TRBV19
d_gene: NA
j_gene: TRBJ1-4
abundance: many
CDR3aa: CASSKGREEKLFF
CDR3nt: TGTGCCAGTAGCAAGGGCCGGGAGGAAAAACTGTTTTTT

v_gene: TRBV30
d_gene: TRBD1
j_gene: TRBJ2-3
abundance: NA
CDR3aa: CAWSGQGSDTQYF
CDR3nt: TGTGCCTGGAGTGGACAGGGGTCAGATACGCAGTATTTT

v_gene: TRBV7-2
d_gene: TRBD1
j_gene: TRBJ1-3
abundance: NA
CDR3aa: CASSLATGGGNTIYF
CDR3nt: TGTGCCAGCAGCTTAGCAACAGGGGGTGGAAACACCATATATTTT

v_gene: TRBV3-1/TRBV3-2
d_gene: NA
j_gene: TRBJ1-2
abundance: NA
CDR3aa: CASSPPLNYGYTF
CDR3nt: TGTGCCAGCAGCCCCCCCCTCAACTATGGCTACACCTTC

v_gene: TRBV5-1
d_gene: NA
j_gene: TRBJ2-1
abundance: once
CDR3aa: CASRLTGVNEQFF
CDR3nt: TGCGCCAGCAGATTGACAGGAGTCAATGAGCAGTTCTTC

v_gene: TRBV9
d_gene: TRBD2
j_gene: TRBJ2-2
abundance: NA
CDR3aa: CASSLAGPNTGELFF
CDR3nt: TGTGCCAGCTCCTTAGCGGGCCCGAACACCGGGGAGCTGTTTTTT

v_gene: TRBV19
d_gene: NA
j_gene: TRBJ1-5
abundance: NA
CDR3aa: CASSPGLTQPQHF
CDR3nt: TGTGCCAGTAGTCCTGGACTGACTCAGCCCCAGCATTTT

v_gene: TRBV15
d_gene: NA
j_gene: TRBJ2-2
abundance: NA
CDR3aa: CATSRGRTTGELFF
CDR3nt: TGTGCCACCAGCAGAGGCAGGACTACCGGGGAGCTGTTTTTT

v_gene: TRBV20-1
d_gene: NA
j_gene: TRBJ1-5
abundance: NA
CDR3aa: CSVSGNQPQHF
CDR3nt: TGCAGTGTCTCAGGGAATCAGCCCCAGCATTTT

v_gene: TRBV5-5
d_gene: NA
j_gene: TRBJ2-5
abundance: NA
CDR3aa: CASSVLGEGRETQYF
CDR3nt: TGTGCCAGCAGCGTGCTAGGGGAAGGCCGCGAGACCCAGTACTTC

v_gene: TRBV5-5
d_gene: NA
j_gene: TRBJ1-4
abundance: NA
CDR3aa: CASSLGRALTVNEKLFF
CDR3nt: TGTGCCAGCAGCTTAGGCAGGGCCCTCACCGTTAATGAAAAACTGTTTTTT

v_gene: TRBV4-1
d_gene: NA
j_gene: TRBJ2-2
abundance: NA
CDR3aa: CASSPQDMGFTGELFF
CDR3nt: TGCGCCAGCAGCCCCCAGGACATGGGGTTCACCGGGGAGCTGTTTTTT

v_gene: TRBV5-6
d_gene: NA
j_gene: TRBJ1-2
abundance: NA
CDR3aa: CASSFLEDYGYTF
CDR3nt: TGTGCCAGCAGCTTTTTGGAGGACTATGGCTACACCTTC

v_gene: TRBV27
d_gene: NA
j_gene: TRBJ1-1
abundance: NA
CDR3aa: CASSYGLMNTEAFF
CDR3nt: TGTGCCAGCAGCTATGGTCTCATGAACACTGAAGCTTTCTTT

v_gene: TRBV2
d_gene: NA
j_gene: TRBJ1-3
abundance: NA
CDR3aa: CASSTLQALWGNTIYF
CDR3nt: TGTGCCAGCAGTACCTTACAGGCTCTGTGGGGAAACACCATATATTTT

v_gene: TRBV28
d_gene: TRBD1
j_gene: TRBJ1-2
abundance: NA
CDR3aa: CASSPPAPGQLYGYTF
CDR3nt: TGTGCCAGCAGTCCCCCAGCCCCGGGACAGCTCTATGGCTACACCTTC

v_gene: TRBV5-4
d_gene: NA
j_gene: TRBJ2-7
abundance: NA
CDR3aa: CASSVSSVGAPYEQYF
CDR3nt: TGTGCCAGCAGCGTGTCGAGTGTAGGAGCACCCTACGAGCAGTACTTC

v_gene: TRBV5-1
d_gene: NA
j_gene: TRBJ2-5
abundance: NA
CDR3aa: CASSLTGIQETQYF
CDR3nt: TGCGCCAGCAGCTTGACAGGGATCCAAGAGACCCAGTACTTC

v_gene: TRBV27
d_gene: NA
j_gene: TRBJ2-1
abundance: NA
CDR3aa: CASSWSGGNEQFF
CDR3nt: TGTGCCAGCAGTTGGTCCGGGGGCAATGAGCAGTTCTTC

v_gene: TRBV7-2
d_gene: TRBD2
j_gene: TRBJ2-1
abundance: NA
CDR3aa: CASSLAGRRGGRDEQFF
CDR3nt: TGTGCCAGCAGCTTAGCTGGTCGGCGGGGGGGCCGGGATGAGCAGTTCTTC

v_gene: TRBV6-5
d_gene: NA
j_gene: TRBJ1-1
abundance: NA
CDR3aa: CASRSLEAEAFF
CDR3nt: TGTGCCAGCCGCTCACTCGAGGCTGAAGCTTTCTTT

v_gene: TRBV2
d_gene: TRBD1
j_gene: TRBJ2-3
abundance: NA
CDR3aa: CASSDRGLTDTQYF
CDR3nt: TGTGCCAGCAGTGACAGGGGGCTGACAGATACGCAGTATTTT

v_gene: TRBV6-1
d_gene: TRBD2
j_gene: TRBJ2-5
abundance: NA
CDR3aa: CASSVTSGGARETQYF
CDR3nt: TGTGCCAGCAGTGTCACTAGCGGGGGGGCCCGGGAGACCCAGTACTTC

v_gene: TRBV6-5
d_gene: TRBD1
j_gene: TRBJ1-2
abundance: NA
CDR3aa: CASSYSPHRGNYGYTF
CDR3nt: TGTGCCAGCAGTTACTCCCCACACAGGGGCAACTATGGCTACACCTTC

v_gene: TRBV2
d_gene: TRBD1
j_gene: TRBJ2-3
abundance: once
CDR3aa: CASSLRQGFTDTQYF
CDR3nt: TGTGCCAGCAGCCTCCGACAGGGCTTCACAGATACGCAGTATTTT